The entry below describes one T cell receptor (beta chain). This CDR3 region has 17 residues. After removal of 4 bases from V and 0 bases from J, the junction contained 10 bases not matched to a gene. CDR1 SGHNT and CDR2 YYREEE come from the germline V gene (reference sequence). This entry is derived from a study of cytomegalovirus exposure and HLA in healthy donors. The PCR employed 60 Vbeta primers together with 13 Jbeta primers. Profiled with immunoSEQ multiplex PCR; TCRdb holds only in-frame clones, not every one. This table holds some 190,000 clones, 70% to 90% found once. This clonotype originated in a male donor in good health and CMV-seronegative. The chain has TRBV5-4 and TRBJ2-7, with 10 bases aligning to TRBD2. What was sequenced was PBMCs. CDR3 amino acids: CASSPGGSGGSSYEQYF. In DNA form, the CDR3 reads TGTGCCAGCAGCCCCGGGGGTAGCGGGGGGAGCTCCTACGAGCAGTACTTC.